Included here is one T cell receptor beta chain sequence, with context. Its antigen is undetermined. Each single cDNA molecule received a unique molecular identifier. TCRdb fed the 5' RACE reads into MiXCR, producing one record per CDR3 protein. The sample includes 60,000 to 75,000 distinct CDR3 sequences, over 9.5% of them seen just once. The sample originates from a study of early T cells in non-severe SARS-CoV-2 infection. Overall study context: Sequencing targeted bulk RNA from unsorted whole blood, leaving chains unpaired.

V lost 5 bases to trimming and J lost 6 bases, with 5 bases between them. The CDR3 loop spans 11 amino acids. In germline, CDR1 is SEHNR, CDR2 FQNEAQ (reference sequence). Study-level results: Database matching using VDJdb favored anti-spike CD8 responses, with private and CD4 specificities left missing.

The clonotype originates from an adult who was a healthcare worker with PCR-confirmed SARS-CoV-2 infection or an uninfected control (not recorded which). The gene calls are TRBV7-9 and TRBJ2-1, with a tentative D call TRBD1 (5 bases). The sample consisted of whole blood, taken at baseline. The CDR3 bases are TGTGCCAGCAGCCAGGGCAATGAGCAGTTCTTC. Amino acids: CASSQGNEQFF.